Detailed here is one TCR beta chain. As yet, its antigen is unknown. The entry originates in a study of cytomegalovirus exposure and HLA in healthy donors. Study-level points and caveats: Among the sequence variants, a highly shared cluster was likely an artifact of sequencing. The study found most TCR sequences rare, yet found some public TCRs in many donors. A later look showed TCR association rates differing by HLA locus, highest for DRB1 and lowest for HLA-C.

This CDR3 contains 16 residues. V was clipped by 1 base and J by 0 bases, with 9 bases between them. CDR1 and CDR2 (germline): SGHVS, FNYEAQ. The PCR made use of 60 Vbeta and 13 Jbeta primers. Profiled with immunoSEQ multiplex PCR; TCRdb holds only in-frame clones, not every one. Of about 98,000 clones in the sample, approximately 78% were seen once. V is TRBV7-6 and J is TRBJ2-2, with D possibly TRBD2 on 6 matching bases. Source material: PBMCs. The source is a man aged 40-55 years in good health and CMV-seronegative. In DNA form, the CDR3 reads TGTGCCAGCAGCTTAGTAGGCGGGGCGAACACCGGGGAGCTGTTTTTT. This encodes CASSLVGGANTGELFF.